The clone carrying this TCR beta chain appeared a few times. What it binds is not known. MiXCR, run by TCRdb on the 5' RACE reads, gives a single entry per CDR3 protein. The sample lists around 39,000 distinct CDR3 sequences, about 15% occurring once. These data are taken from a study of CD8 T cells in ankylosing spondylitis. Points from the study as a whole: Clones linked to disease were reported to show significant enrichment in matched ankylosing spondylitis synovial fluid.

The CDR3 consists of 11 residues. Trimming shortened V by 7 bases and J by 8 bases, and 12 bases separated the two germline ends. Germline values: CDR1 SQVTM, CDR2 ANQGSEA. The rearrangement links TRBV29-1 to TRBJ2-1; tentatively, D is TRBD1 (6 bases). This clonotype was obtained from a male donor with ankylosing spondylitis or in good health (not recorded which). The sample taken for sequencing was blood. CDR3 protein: CSGNKGDEQFF. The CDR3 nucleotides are TGCAGCGGAAACAAGGGGGATGAGCAGTTCTTC.